The subject of this entry is one T cell receptor beta chain. This sample was taken from a study of blood T cell repertoires in COVID-19. Using immunoSEQ multiplex PCR, the repertoire was profiled, and TCRdb retains in-frame clones only, with some absent. The sample lists 120,000 to 150,000 clones, 70% to 85% occurring once. Germline V gene data show CDR1 as SGDLS and CDR2 as YYNGEE. Unmatched junction bases numbered 3, after V lost 3 bases and J lost 4 bases. The CDR3 is 14 residues long. This chain connects TRBV9 to TRBJ1-4, with TRBD1 identical over 7 bases. The source is a woman older than 75 in a cohort sampled during active or convalescent COVID-19. The sample consisted of peripheral blood. Here the CDR3 reads CASSAGQVNEKLFF. The CDR3 region has the DNA TGTGCCAGCAGCGCAGGACAGGTTAATGAAAAACTGTTTTTT.